What follows are 8 T cell receptor beta chains derived from one specimen sequenced in a study of shared clonotypes between healthy human individuals. The protocol was immunoSEQ multiplex PCR, while the TCRdb copy is restricted to in-frame clones and leaves out a portion. The table shows around 2,000,000 clones, with approximately 95% occurring only once. Terminally differentiated effector memory CD45RA+ cells were excluded by CCR7 positive selection of CD45RO-negative cells. Material for sequencing was naive CD8+ T cells sorted from blood. Receptor source: a man younger than 35 in good health.

This clone was picked up a small number of times. This sample includes further DNA sequences coding for the same CDR3. The CDR3 reads CASSLSGNTGELFF. CDR3 nucleotides: TGTGCCAGCAGTTTATCCGGGAACACCGGGGAGCTGTTTTTT. The chain has TRBV27 and TRBJ2-2; D ambiguous. Trimming cost V 0 bases and J 1 base, with 3 bases left between them. This CDR3 has 14 residues. The germline gives CDR1 MNHEY, CDR2 SMNVEV (reference sequence).

The chain couples TRBV7-8 to TRBJ2-2; TRBD2 might be the D (6 bases). Germline CDR1 reads SGHVS; CDR2 reads FQNEAQ. Trimming shortened V by 5 bases and J by 1 base, and 14 bases separated the two germline ends. This CDR3 is built from 16 residues. CDR3: CASSPLQRVNTGELFF. The CDR3, as DNA: TGTGCCAGCAGCCCTCTCCAGCGGGTGAACACCGGGGAGCTGTTTTTT.

The rearrangement joins TRBV27 to TRBJ1-6, with D perhaps TRBD1 (6 bases). Trimming removed 6 bases at V and 10 bases at J, with 16 bases between. CDR1 is MNHEY, CDR2 SMNVEV, per germline (reference sequence). This CDR3 has 14 residues. CDR3 bases: TGTGCCAGCAGGACAGGCGTCGTCCGATCACCCCTCCACTTT. Its translation is CASRTGVVRSPLHF.

The CDR3 protein is CASSPGTGGFQSGQPQHF. In DNA form, the CDR3 reads TGCGCCAGCAGTCCCGGGACAGGGGGTTTTCAGTCTGGTCAGCCCCAGCATTTT. The genes are TRBV4-1 and TRBJ1-5; 11 bases are a match to TRBD1. Germline lookup yields CDR1 MGHRA and CDR2 YSYEKL. Trimming at V came to 6 bases and at J to 6 bases, leaving 16 bases not matched to a gene. The CDR3 consists of 18 residues.

The genes are TRBV5-6 and TRBJ2-2; possibly TRBD2 for D (6 bases). The germline V gene encodes CDR1 SGHDT and CDR2 YYEEEE. V was cut by 2 bases and J by 4 bases, with 9 bases left in between. The CDR3 is made up of 14 amino acids. The CDR3 nucleotides read TGTGCCAGCAGCTTCTGGGGAGGCACCGGGGAGCTGTTTTTT. Translating gives CASSFWGGTGELFF.

V gene TRBV27 combines with J gene TRBJ2-7; no definite D call. CDR1 is MNHEY and CDR2 is SMNVEV in the germline V gene (reference sequence). The CDR3 length is 13 residues. V lost 5 bases and J 4 bases, leaving 12 bases between the germline ends. The CDR3 region has the DNA TGTGCCAGCAGTCCAAAAAACCAATACGAGCAGTACTTC. It yields the protein CASSPKNQYEQYF.

In this sample, this clone turned up once. The V gene is TRBV4-1, the J gene TRBJ2-7; D gene uncertain. The CDR3 consists of 14 residues. With 0 bases removed from V and 4 bases from J, the gap between germline ends came to 10 bases. Germline CDR1 MGHRA, CDR2 YSYEKL. The CDR3 DNA follows: TGCGCCAGCAGCCAAGATCTAACTTTTTACGAGCAGTACTTC. Residues: CASSQDLTFYEQYF.

The V and J genes are TRBV14 and TRBJ1-5; no clear D. V lost 0 bases, J lost 3 bases, and 9 bases lay in between. The CDR3 totals 15 residues. Germline CDR1 is SGHDN and CDR2 is FVKESK. The CDR3 sequence is CASSQELRSNQPQHF. CDR3 nucleotides: TGTGCCAGCAGCCAAGAATTACGATCCAATCAGCCCCAGCATTTT. The full variable domain, in which reference TRBV14 and TRBJ1-5 provide the parts outside the CDR3, is EAGVTQFPSHSVIEKGQTVTLRCDPISGHDNLYWYRRVMGKEIKFLLHFVKESKQDESGMPNNRFLAERTGGTYSTLKVQPAELEDSGVYFCASSQELRSNQPQHFGDGTRLSIL.